This TCR beta chain was captured by sequencing in a study of human T cells and chemical hapten exposure. This clonotype was seen repeatedly, ten times or more. This sample's time point: patch test 1, 2 weeks after DPC sensitization. Treatment defined: therapeutic diphenylcyclopropenone sensitization with weekly scalp DPC. The library tagged each cDNA molecule with unique molecular identifiers. TCRdb re-derived calls from the RACE reads in MiXCR, one entry per CDR3 protein. The repertoire has just over 80,000 distinct CDR3 sequences, approximately 12% of them found once; the top ten carry 4% to 5%. The V segment lost 8 bases and the J segment 7 bases; nucleotides outside the gene matches: 6. CDR3 length: 13 amino acids. Germline V gene sequence: CDR1 SQVTM, CDR2 ANQGSEA.

Here the sequenced sample was whole blood, taken in connection with sensitization to the hapten diphenylcyclopropenone (DPC). This chain joins TRBV29-1 and TRBJ2-7; TRBD2 matches 15 bases. The TCR sequence derives from a woman aged 50 to 60 with alopecia areata. Some clones in this sample may be carry-over from other donors' samples. DNA of the CDR3: TGCAGCTTGGGACTAGCGGGAGGAGGGGAGCAGTACTTC. This sequence encodes CSLGLAGGGEQYF.